The clone carrying this T cell receptor (beta chain) was seen at least ten times. The data were obtained in a study of Graves' ophthalmopathy and Graves' hyperthyroidism. The evidence that diagnosis relied on was clinical symptoms, serum thyroxine, TRAb, thyroid ultrasound and orbital computed tomography. V gave up 7 bases and J gave up 4 bases, with 14 bases separating them. This CDR3 is 13 amino acids long. CDR1 and CDR2 (germline): SNHLY, FYNNEI. The authors amplified TCR beta CDR3 regions, and they did so from RNA transcripts for repertoire sequencing. Investigators did first-round RT-PCR with HTBI primers, then second-round multiplex PCR. TCRdb called the multiplex PCR reads again in MiXCR, with one record for every CDR3 protein. Of around 1,200,000 distinct CDR3 sequences listed, about 40% are singletons.

Sequencing was carried out using peripheral blood or thyroid tissue (not recorded which). The receptor comes from an adult man with Graves' hyperthyroidism. The J gene is TRBJ2-7, the V gene TRBV2, with D uncertain. For the CDR3, the DNA is TGTGCCAGCACCGGATTAGGTGGTTACGAGCAGTACTTC. This translates into CASTGLGGYEQYF.